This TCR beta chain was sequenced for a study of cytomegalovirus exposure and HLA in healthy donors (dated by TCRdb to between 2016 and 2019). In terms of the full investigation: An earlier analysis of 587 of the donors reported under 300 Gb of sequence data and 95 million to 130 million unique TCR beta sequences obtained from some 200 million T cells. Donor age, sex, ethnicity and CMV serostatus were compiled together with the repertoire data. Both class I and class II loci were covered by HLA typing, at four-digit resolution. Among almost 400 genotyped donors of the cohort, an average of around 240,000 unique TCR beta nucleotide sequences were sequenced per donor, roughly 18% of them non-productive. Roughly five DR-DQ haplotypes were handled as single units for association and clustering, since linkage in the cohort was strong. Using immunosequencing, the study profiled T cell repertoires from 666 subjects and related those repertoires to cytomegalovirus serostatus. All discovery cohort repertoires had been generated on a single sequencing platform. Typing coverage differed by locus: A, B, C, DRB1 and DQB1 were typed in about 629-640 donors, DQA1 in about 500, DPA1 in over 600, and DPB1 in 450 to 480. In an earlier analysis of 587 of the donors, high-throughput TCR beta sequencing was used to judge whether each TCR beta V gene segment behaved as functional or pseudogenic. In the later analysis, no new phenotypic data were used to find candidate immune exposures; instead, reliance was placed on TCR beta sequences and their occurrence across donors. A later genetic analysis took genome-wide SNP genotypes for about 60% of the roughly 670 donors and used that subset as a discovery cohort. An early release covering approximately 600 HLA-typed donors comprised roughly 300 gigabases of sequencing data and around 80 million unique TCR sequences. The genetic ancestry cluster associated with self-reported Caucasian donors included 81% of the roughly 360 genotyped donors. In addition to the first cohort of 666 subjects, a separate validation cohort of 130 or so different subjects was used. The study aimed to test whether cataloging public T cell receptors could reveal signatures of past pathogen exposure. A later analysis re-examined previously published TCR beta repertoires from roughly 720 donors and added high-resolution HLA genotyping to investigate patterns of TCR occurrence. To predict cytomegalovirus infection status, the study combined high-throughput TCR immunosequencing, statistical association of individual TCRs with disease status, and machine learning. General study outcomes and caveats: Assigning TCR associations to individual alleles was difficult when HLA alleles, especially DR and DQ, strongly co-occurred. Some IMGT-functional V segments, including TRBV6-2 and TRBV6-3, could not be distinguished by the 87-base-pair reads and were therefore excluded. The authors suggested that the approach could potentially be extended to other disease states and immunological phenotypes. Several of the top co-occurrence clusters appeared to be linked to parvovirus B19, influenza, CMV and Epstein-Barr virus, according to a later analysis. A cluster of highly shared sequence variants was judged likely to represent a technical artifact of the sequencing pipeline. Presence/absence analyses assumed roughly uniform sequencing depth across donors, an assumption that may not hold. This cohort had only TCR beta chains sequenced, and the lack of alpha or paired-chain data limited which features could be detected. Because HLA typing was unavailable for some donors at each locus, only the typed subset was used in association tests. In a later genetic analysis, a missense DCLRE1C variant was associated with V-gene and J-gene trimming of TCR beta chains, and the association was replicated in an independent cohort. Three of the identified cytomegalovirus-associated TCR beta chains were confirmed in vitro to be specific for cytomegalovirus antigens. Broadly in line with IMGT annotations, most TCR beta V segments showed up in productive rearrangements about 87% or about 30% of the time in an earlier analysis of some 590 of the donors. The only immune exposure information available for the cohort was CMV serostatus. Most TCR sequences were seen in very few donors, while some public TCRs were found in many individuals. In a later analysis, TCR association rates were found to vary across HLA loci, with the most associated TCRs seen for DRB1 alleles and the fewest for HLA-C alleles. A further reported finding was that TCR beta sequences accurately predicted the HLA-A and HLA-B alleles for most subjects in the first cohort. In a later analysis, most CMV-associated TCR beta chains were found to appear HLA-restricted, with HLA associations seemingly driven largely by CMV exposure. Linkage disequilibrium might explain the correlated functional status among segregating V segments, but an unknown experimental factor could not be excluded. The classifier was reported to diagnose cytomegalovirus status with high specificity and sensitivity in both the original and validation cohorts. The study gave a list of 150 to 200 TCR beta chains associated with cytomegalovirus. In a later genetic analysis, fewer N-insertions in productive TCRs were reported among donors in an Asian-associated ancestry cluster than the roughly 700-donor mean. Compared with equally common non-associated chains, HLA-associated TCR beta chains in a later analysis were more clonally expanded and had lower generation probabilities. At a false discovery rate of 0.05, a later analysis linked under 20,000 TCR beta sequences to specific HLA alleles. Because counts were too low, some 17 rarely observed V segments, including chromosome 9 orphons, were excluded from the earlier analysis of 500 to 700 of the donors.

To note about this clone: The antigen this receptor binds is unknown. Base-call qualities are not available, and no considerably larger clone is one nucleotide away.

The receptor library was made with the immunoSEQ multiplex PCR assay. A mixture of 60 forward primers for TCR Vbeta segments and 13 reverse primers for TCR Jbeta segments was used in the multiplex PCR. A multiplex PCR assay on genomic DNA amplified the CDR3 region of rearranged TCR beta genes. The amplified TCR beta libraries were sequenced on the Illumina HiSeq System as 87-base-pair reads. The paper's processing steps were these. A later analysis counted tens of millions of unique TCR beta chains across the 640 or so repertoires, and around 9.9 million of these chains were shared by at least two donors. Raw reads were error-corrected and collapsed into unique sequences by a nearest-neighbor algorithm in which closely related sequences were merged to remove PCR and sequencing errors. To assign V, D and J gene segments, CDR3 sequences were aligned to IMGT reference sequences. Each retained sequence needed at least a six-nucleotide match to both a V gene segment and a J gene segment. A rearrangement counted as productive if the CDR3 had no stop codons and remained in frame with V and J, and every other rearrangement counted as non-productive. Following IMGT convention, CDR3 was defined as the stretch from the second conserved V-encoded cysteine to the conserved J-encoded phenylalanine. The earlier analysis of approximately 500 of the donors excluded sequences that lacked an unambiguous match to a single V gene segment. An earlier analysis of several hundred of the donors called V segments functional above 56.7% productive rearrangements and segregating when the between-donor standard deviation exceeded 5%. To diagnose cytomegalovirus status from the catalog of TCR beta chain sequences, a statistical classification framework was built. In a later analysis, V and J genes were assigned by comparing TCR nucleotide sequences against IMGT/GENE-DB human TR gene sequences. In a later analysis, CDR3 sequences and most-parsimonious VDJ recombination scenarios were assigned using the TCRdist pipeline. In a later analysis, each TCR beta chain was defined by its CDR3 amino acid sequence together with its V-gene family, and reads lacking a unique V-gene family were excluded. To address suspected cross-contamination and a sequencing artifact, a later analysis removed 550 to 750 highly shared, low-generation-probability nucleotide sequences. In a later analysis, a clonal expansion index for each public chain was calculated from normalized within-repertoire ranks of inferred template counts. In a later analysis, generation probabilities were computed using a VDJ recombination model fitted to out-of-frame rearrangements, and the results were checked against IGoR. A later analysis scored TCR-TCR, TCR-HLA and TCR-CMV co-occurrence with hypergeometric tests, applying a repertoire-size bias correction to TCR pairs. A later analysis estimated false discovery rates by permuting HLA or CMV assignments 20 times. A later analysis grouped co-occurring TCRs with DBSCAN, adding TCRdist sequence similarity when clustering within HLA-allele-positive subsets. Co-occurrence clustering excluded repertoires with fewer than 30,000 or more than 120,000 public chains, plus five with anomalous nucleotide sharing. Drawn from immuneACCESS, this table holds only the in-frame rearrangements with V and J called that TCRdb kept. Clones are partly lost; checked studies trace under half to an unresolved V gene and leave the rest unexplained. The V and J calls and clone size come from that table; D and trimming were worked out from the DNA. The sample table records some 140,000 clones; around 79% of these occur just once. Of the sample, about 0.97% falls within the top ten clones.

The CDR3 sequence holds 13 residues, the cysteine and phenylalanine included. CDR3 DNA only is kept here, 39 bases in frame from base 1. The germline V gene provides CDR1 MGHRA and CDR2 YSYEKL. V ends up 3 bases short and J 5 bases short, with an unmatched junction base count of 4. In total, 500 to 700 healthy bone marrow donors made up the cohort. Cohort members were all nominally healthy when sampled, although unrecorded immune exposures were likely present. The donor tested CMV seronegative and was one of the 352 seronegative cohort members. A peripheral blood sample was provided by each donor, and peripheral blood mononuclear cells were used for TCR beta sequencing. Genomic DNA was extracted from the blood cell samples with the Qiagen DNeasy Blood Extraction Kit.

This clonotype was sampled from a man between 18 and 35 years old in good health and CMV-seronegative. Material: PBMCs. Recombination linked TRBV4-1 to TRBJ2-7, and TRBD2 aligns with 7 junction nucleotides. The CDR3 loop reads CASSQRSGHEQYF. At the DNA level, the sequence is TGCGCCAGCAGCCAGCGTAGCGGGCACGAGCAGTACTTC.